The T cell receptor beta chain under discussion was sequenced for a study of T cell repertoires in cytomegalovirus infection. Study-wide background: Public TCR beta signatures were indicative of both CMV infection and a matching HLA type. Study results and caveats: The ex vivo response was dominated by HLA-C-restricted CMV-specific TCR beta clonotypes.

Trimming left V 10 bases short and J 4 bases short, with 14 bases between. CDR1 is MNHEY, CDR2 SMNVEV, per germline (reference sequence). CDR3 length: 13 residues. From the reads, TCRdb called clonotypes with MiXCR, one entry per CDR3 protein. Of about 490,000 distinct CDR3 sequences detected, approximately 17% appear once; the ten largest clones hold roughly a quarter. This clonotype was found many times. Its antigen is unidentified. This chain uses TRBV27 with TRBJ2-1; tentatively, D is TRBD1 or TRBD2 (5 bases each). The receptor was derived from a human donor in good health (CMV status not recorded). Some clones in this sample may be carry-over from other donors' samples. Sequenced: CD8+ T cells from PBMCs. Here the CDR3 reads CATSRGPYNEQFF. The CDR3 nucleotides read TGTGCCACCTCGAGGGGCCCGTACAATGAGCAGTTCTTC.